The clone carrying this T cell receptor (beta chain) was recorded a few times. The antigen remains undetermined. CDR1 is SGHRS, CDR2 YFSETQ, per germline. V shed 4 bases and J shed 3 bases, with 14 bases lying between them. There are 14 residues in the CDR3. Individuals with ophthalmopathy presented a Clinical Activity Score of at least 3, a NOSPECS grade of at least 4 and a duration under 3 months. Used for diagnoses were clinical symptoms, serum thyroxine and TRAb, thyroid ultrasound and orbital computed tomography. This entry comes from a study of T cells in Graves' hyperthyroidism and ophthalmopathy. Study-level points and caveats: Most thyroid-expanded clonotypes above 0.001 were also found in blood. Ophthalmopathy onset followed model prediction by a median about six months.

Amplification of TCR beta CDR3 regions used RNA as the template. The HTBI primer set drove a first-round RT-PCR of the TCR CDR3. In TCRdb, the multiplex PCR reads were re-called with MiXCR into one record per CDR3 protein. This sample has about 460,000 distinct CDR3 sequences, with approximately 22% found just once. The rearrangement uses TRBV5-1 and TRBJ2-7, with TRBD2 as a possible D gene (6 bases). Sequencing was performed on blood. The TCR sequence derives from a woman in her 70s with Graves' ophthalmopathy. CDR3 nucleotide sequence: TGCGCCAGCAGCCCCGGGAGCCGCGACTACGAGCAGTACTTC. Its translation is CASSPGSRDYEQYF.